This is a list of T cell receptor beta chains from one sample in a study of control samples from healthy donors and cancer patients. TCRdb keeps only in-frame clones here, not all; method: immunoSEQ multiplex PCR. The sample's table shows approximately 190,000 clones. The material sequenced was blood. These receptors were collected from a woman aged 25 to 39 in good health. Each CDR3 is given with its conserved first and last residue. The D gene is left open where the match is weak.

18	NA	TRBV11-2	TRBJ1-2	CASSLVFSLGTASYGYTF	TGTGCCAGCAGCTTAGTTTTTTCCCTCGGGACGGCCTCTTATGGCTACACCTTC
14	TRBD1	TRBV24-1	TRBJ2-7	CATSDRGQVYEQYF	TGTGCCACCAGTGACAGGGGACAGGTCTACGAGCAGTACTTC
17	NA	TRBV5-1	TRBJ1-5	CASSILPPGILNQPQHF	TGCGCCAGCAGCATTCTTCCCCCCGGGATATTAAATCAGCCCCAGCATTTT
13	NA	TRBV28	TRBJ1-3	CASRAPGRNTIYF	TGTGCCAGCAGGGCCCCCGGAAGAAACACCATATATTTT
15	TRBD1	TRBV5-6	TRBJ2-1	CASSLLGQGKNEQFF	TGTGCCAGCAGCTTGTTGGGACAGGGAAAAAATGAGCAGTTCTTC
15	NA	TRBV13	TRBJ2-3	CASSLPQGQTDTQYF	TGTGCCAGCAGCCTCCCCCAGGGTCAAACAGATACGCAGTATTTT
13	NA	TRBV12-3/TRBV12-4	TRBJ2-2	CASGGTNTGELFF	TGTGCCAGCGGAGGGACGAACACCGGGGAGCTGTTTTTT
16	NA	TRBV24-1	TRBJ2-2	CATSDPQGGEVGELFF	TGTGCCACCAGTGATCCACAGGGTGGAGAGGTCGGGGAGCTGTTTTTT
13	TRBD1	TRBV27	TRBJ1-2	CASSLGTAYGYTF	TGTGCCAGCAGTTTGGGGACAGCCTATGGCTACACCTTC
16	TRBD2	TRBV15	TRBJ2-3	CATSRGSSGFTDTQYF	TGTGCCACCAGCAGAGGGTCTAGCGGGTTCACAGATACGCAGTATTTT
15	TRBD1	TRBV13	TRBJ2-7	CASSWGQGDAYEQYF	TGTGCCAGCAGCTGGGGACAGGGTGACGCCTACGAGCAGTACTTC
18	NA	TRBV28	TRBJ1-5	CATRRSVTGGSFNQPQHF	TGTGCCACCAGACGATCAGTAACCGGGGGCTCTTTCAATCAGCCCCAGCATTTT
14	NA	TRBV7-8	TRBJ2-2	CASSFGRAPGELFF	TGTGCCAGCAGCTTCGGCAGGGCGCCCGGGGAGCTGTTTTTT
15	TRBD1	TRBV28	TRBJ1-5	CASSLQGARNQPQHF	TGTGCCAGCAGTTTACAGGGGGCTCGCAATCAGCCCCAGCATTTT
14	NA	TRBV10-3	TRBJ1-5	CAISDLGSNQPQHF	TGTGCCATCAGTGATTTGGGAAGCAATCAGCCCCAGCATTTT
15	TRBD1	TRBV11-3	TRBJ2-1	CASSSLDRGEGEQFF	TGTGCCAGCAGCTCCTTGGACAGGGGAGAGGGTGAGCAGTTCTTC
21	TRBD1	TRBV7-6	TRBJ2-6	CASSFSRGPRDRVSGANVLTF	TGTGCCAGCAGCTTTTCAAGGGGGCCTAGGGACAGGGTCTCTGGGGCCAACGTCCTGACTTTC
17	NA	TRBV3-1/TRBV3-2	TRBJ1-1	CASSQERKGGRNTEAFF	TGTGCCAGCAGCCAAGAAAGAAAGGGGGGGAGGAACACTGAAGCTTTCTTT
14	TRBD1	TRBV2	TRBJ1-1	CASRNRGINTEAFF	TGTGCCAGCAGGAACAGGGGGATTAACACTGAAGCTTTCTTT
16	NA	TRBV5-1	TRBJ1-1	CASSLIPGATNTEAFF	TGCGCCAGCAGCCTTATACCAGGGGCCACAAACACTGAAGCTTTCTTT
17	TRBD2	TRBV6-6	TRBJ2-1	CASSPTTSGVSYNEQFF	TGTGCCAGCAGTCCGACGACTAGCGGGGTCTCCTACAATGAGCAGTTCTTC
15	NA	TRBV7-6	TRBJ2-7	CASSLTGASSYEQYF	TGTGCCAGCAGCTTAACGGGGGCCTCCTCCTACGAGCAGTACTTC
16	NA	TRBV5-6	TRBJ1-4	CASSLGQYATNEKLFF	TGTGCCAGCAGCTTAGGACAGTATGCAACTAATGAAAAACTGTTTTTT
14	NA	TRBV6-4	TRBJ2-2	CASRAGKDTGELFF	TGTGCCAGCAGGGCAGGGAAGGACACCGGGGAGCTGTTTTTT
17	TRBD2	TRBV7-3	TRBJ2-2	CASSLLAGGRGTGELFF	TGTGCCAGCAGCTTACTAGCGGGGGGTCGCGGCACCGGGGAGCTGTTTTTT
12	TRBD1	TRBV11-2	TRBJ1-1	CASSSDRALAFF	TGTGCCAGCAGCTCCGACAGGGCTTTGGCTTTCTTT
15	NA	TRBV7-9	TRBJ1-2	CASRSRAPPFYGYTF	TGTGCCAGCAGGTCAAGGGCCCCTCCGTTCTATGGCTACACCTTC
13	NA	TRBV2	TRBJ2-7	CASTRVLRSEQYF	TGTGCCAGCACCCGGGTTCTAAGATCCGAGCAGTACTTC
14	TRBD1	TRBV18	TRBJ1-2	CASSPREGAYGYTF	TGTGCCAGCTCACCACGGGAGGGGGCGTATGGCTACACCTTC
17	NA	TRBV4-1	TRBJ2-5	CASSPDRQGSGQETQYF	TGCGCCAGCAGCCCCGACCGGCAAGGTAGCGGCCAAGAGACCCAGTACTTC
15	TRBD2	TRBV5-1	TRBJ2-2	CASSFGLAGAGELFF	TGCGCCAGCAGCTTTGGGCTAGCGGGGGCCGGGGAGCTGTTTTTT
15	NA	TRBV7-2	TRBJ1-5	CASSLGPRVDQPQHF	TGTGCCAGCAGCTTAGGACCCAGGGTCGATCAGCCCCAGCATTTT
13	TRBD2	TRBV7-2	TRBJ2-1	CASSRGAYNEQFF	TGTGCCAGCAGCCGGGGGGCCTACAATGAGCAGTTCTTC
17	TRBD1	TRBV6-2/TRBV6-3	TRBJ2-7	CASSSRDRGPRVYEQYF	TGTGCCAGCAGTTCCCGAGACAGGGGACCAAGAGTCTACGAGCAGTACTTC
14	NA	TRBV28	TRBJ1-2	CASRAPGRVYGYTF	TGTGCCAGCAGGGCCCCGGGGCGCGTCTATGGCTACACCTTC
15	TRBD1	TRBV5-4	TRBJ1-6	CASSLYQGANSPLHF	TGTGCCAGCAGCTTGTATCAGGGGGCTAATTCACCCCTCCACTTT
13	TRBD1	TRBV28	TRBJ1-4	CASTGGWFEKLFF	TGTGCCAGTACAGGGGGTTGGTTTGAAAAACTGTTTTTT
13	TRBD1	TRBV19	TRBJ1-5	CASTRGHSQPQHF	TGTGCCAGTACGAGGGGGCACAGTCAGCCCCAGCATTTT
15	NA	TRBV4-3	TRBJ1-2	CASSQGDSTNYGYTF	TGCGCCAGCAGCCAAGGGGACTCTACTAACTATGGCTACACCTTC
14	NA	TRBV3-1/TRBV3-2	TRBJ2-7	CASSQGLAFGEQYF	TGTGCCAGCAGCCAAGGGCTAGCATTCGGCGAGCAGTACTTC
11	NA	TRBV6-5	TRBJ1-2	CASSRQGGYTF	TGTGCCAGCAGCCGGCAGGGAGGCTACACCTTC
11	NA	TRBV3-1/TRBV3-2	TRBJ2-1	CASREVNEQFF	TGTGCCAGCAGGGAGGTCAATGAGCAGTTCTTC
13	NA	TRBV7-7	TRBJ2-1	CASSLDGYNEQFF	TGTGCTAGCAGCTTAGATGGTTACAATGAGCAGTTCTTC
15	TRBD1	TRBV7-2	TRBJ1-1	CASSYRGTGSTEAFF	TGTGCCAGCAGCTACAGGGGAACCGGGAGCACTGAAGCTTTCTTT
19	TRBD2	TRBV24-1	TRBJ2-1	CATSDSLRGAGGGYNEQFF	TGTGCCACCAGTGATTCCCTACGAGGGGCGGGGGGTGGCTACAATGAGCAGTTCTTC
12	NA	TRBV6-5	TRBJ1-1	CASSPRRTEAFF	TGTGCCAGCAGTCCTCGGCGGACTGAAGCTTTCTTT
14	NA	TRBV7-2	TRBJ1-2	CASSLVGINYGYTF	TGTGCCAGCAGCTTAGTTGGCATCAACTATGGCTACACCTTC
14	TRBD1	TRBV28	TRBJ1-2	CASSPGTGGYGYTF	TGTGCCAGCAGTCCCGGGACAGGGGGGTATGGCTACACCTTC
14	NA	TRBV4-1	TRBJ1-6	CASSQEGLKAPLHF	TGCGCCAGCAGCCAAGAGGGACTAAAGGCACCCCTCCACTTT
15	NA	TRBV2	TRBJ1-5	CASTGDKVINQPQHF	TGTGCCAGCACCGGGGACAAGGTAATCAATCAGCCCCAGCATTTT
15	TRBD1	TRBV7-8	TRBJ1-2	CASSFPNRGIAGYTF	TGTGCCAGCAGCTTTCCCAACAGGGGTATCGCGGGCTACACCTTC
12	TRBD1	TRBV29-1	TRBJ1-1	CSFSQGGTEAFF	TGCAGCTTCTCGCAGGGGGGGACTGAAGCTTTCTTT
13	NA	TRBV28	TRBJ1-1	CASRSGGGTEAFF	TGTGCCAGCAGGAGTGGAGGGGGCACTGAAGCTTTCTTT
13	NA	TRBV18	TRBJ1-4	CASSRGFNEKLFF	TGTGCCAGCTCACGGGGTTTTAATGAAAAACTGTTTTTT
18	NA	TRBV15	TRBJ2-7	CATSRDLPRRRGPNEQYF	TGTGCCACCAGCAGAGATCTCCCCCGGAGGAGGGGCCCCAACGAGCAGTACTTC